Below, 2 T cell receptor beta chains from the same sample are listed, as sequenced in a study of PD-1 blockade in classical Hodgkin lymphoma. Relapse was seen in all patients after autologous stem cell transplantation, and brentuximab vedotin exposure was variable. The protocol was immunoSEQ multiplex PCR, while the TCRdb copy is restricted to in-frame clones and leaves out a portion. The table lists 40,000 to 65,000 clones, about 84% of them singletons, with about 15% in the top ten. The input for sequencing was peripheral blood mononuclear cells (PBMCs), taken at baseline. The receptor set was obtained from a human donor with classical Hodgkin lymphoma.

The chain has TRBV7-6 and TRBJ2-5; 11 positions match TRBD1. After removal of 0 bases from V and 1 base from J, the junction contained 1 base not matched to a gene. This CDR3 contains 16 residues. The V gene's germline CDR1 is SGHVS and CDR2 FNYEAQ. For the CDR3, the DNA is TGTGCCAGCAGCTTAGCCGGGACAGGGGGCCAAGAGACCCAGTACTTC. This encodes CASSLAGTGGQETQYF. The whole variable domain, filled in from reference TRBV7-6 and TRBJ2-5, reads GAGVSQSPRYKVTKRGQDVALRCDPISGHVSLYWYRQALGQGPEFLTYFNYEAQQDKSGLPNDRFSAERPEGSISTLTIQRTEQRDSAMYRCASSLAGTGGQETQYFGPGTRLLVL.

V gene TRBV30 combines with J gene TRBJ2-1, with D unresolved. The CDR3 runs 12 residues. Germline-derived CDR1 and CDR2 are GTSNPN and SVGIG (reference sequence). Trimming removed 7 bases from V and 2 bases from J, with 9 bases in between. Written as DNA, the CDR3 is TGTGCCTACTTGAGGACCTACAATGAGCAGTTCTTC. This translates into CAYLRTYNEQFF.